Listed here are 7 T cell receptor beta chains from one sample, sequenced in a study of T cell changes during pregnancy in multiple sclerosis. TCRdb's table, derived via immunoSEQ multiplex PCR, lists solely in-frame clones and lacks some. The sample yields more than 20,000 clones, approximately 80% seen once. Material: CD8+ T cells from peripheral blood mononuclear cells, obtained in the first trimester of pregnancy. The source of these receptors is a female donor in good health, enrolled as a control in a pregnancy study.

The chain uses TRBV5-1 and TRBJ2-1; 9 bases map to TRBD1. V lost 4 bases and J lost 8; bases outside the gene matches: 10. This CDR3 spans 15 amino acids. Looked up from germline, CDR1 is SGHRS and CDR2 is YFSETQ. The CDR3 bases are TGCGCCAGCAGCCCGGGACAGGGACGGATCCATGAGCAGTTCTTC. Translation: CASSPGQGRIHEQFF.

The rearrangement uses TRBV9 and TRBJ1-5; 12 bases fit TRBD1. V gave up 3 bases and J gave up 4 bases; unmatched junction bases: 2. Germline V gene sequence: CDR1 SGDLS, CDR2 YYNGEE. The CDR3 contains 15 residues. The chain's CDR3 is CASSEGQGANQPQHF. For the CDR3, the DNA is TGTGCCAGCAGCGAGGGACAGGGGGCGAATCAGCCCCAGCATTTT.

This clone was seen only once. V and J are TRBV28 and TRBJ1-1, with D maybe TRBD1 (6 bases). Germline V gene data show CDR1 as MDHEN and CDR2 as SYDVKM. V lost 6 bases and J lost 1, with 9 bases in between. The length of the CDR3 is 13 residues. The CDR3 loop is CASRTTGNTEAFF. For the CDR3, the DNA is TGTGCCAGCAGAACGACAGGGAACACTGAAGCTTTCTTT.

The chain recombines TRBV28 with TRBJ2-1; 7 bases match TRBD2. The CDR3 has 17 residues. CDR1 is MDHEN, CDR2 SYDVKM, per germline. V shed 5 bases, J shed 0 bases, and the junction held 10 bases outside the gene matches. The CDR3 region is CASSTHLAESSYNEQFF. The CDR3 region has the DNA TGTGCCAGCAGTACGCATCTAGCGGAAAGCTCCTACAATGAGCAGTTCTTC.

This clone appeared once. The chain employs TRBV5-5 and TRBJ2-7; 7 bases match TRBD2. Germline V gene data show CDR1 as SGHKS and CDR2 as YYEKEE (reference sequence). The ends lost 0 bases at V and 3 bases at J; junction bases unmatched: 6. The CDR3 totals 15 residues. The CDR3 here is CASSLVSGGRYEQYF. CDR3 coding DNA: TGTGCCAGCAGCTTGGTGTCGGGGGGACGCTACGAGCAGTACTTC.

The count of this clone is one. This chain links TRBV6-5 with TRBJ1-3, with D unresolved. Germline CDR1 reads MNHEY; CDR2 reads SVGAGI. Deletions cut 6 bases from V and 7 bases from J, with 13 bases between. The CDR3 spans 13 residues. The CDR3 region is CASSRSSGNTIYF. The CDR3 DNA is TGTGCCAGCAGCCGTTCGAGCGGTAACACCATATATTTT.

The chain is built from TRBV25-1 and TRBJ2-1; 8 bases align to TRBD2. Germline CDR1 is MGHDK and CDR2 is SYGVNS. This CDR3 has 16 amino acids. Trimming removed 5 bases from V and 9 bases from J; junction bases left unmatched: 15. The CDR3 is CASSPQAGGSGGEQFF. CDR3 sequence (DNA): TGTGCCAGCAGTCCCCAGGCGGGGGGCTCTGGTGGTGAGCAGTTCTTC.